The source of this T cell receptor beta chain is a study of T cell repertoires in aging, cancer and after chemotherapy. Study context: Roughly 9.1 million TCR reads were in the whole dataset.

Peripheral blood genomic DNA, not sorted cells or RNA, was the template. Turning to this clonotype: The target antigen is unknown.

Study results and caveats: Untreated cancer patients had significantly lower blood TCR diversity than age-matched healthy donors. In cancer patients, declining TCR diversity with age involved lost richness and lost evenness. Hematological cancer patients had lymphoid organ infiltration that may impair thymic emigration or T cell expansion.

A mixed TRB-A/B primer pool amplified rearranged TRB by multiplex touch-down PCR. In TCRdb, the multiplex PCR reads were re-called with MiXCR into one record per CDR3 protein. The table lists around 1,300 distinct CDR3 sequences, less than 70% of them singletons. Trimming left V 0 bases short and J 5 bases short, with 11 bases between. CDR1 is LNHDA, CDR2 SQIVND, per germline (reference sequence). The CDR3 is 15 amino acids. This TCR derives from a human donor with a blood cancer. The rearrangement joins TRBV19 to TRBJ1-5; D is unclear. The sequenced sample was blood. The CDR3 sequence is CASSIDTGRYQPQHF. The CDR3 nucleotides read TGTGCCAGTAGTATAGATACCGGGAGGTATCAGCCCCAGCATTTT.